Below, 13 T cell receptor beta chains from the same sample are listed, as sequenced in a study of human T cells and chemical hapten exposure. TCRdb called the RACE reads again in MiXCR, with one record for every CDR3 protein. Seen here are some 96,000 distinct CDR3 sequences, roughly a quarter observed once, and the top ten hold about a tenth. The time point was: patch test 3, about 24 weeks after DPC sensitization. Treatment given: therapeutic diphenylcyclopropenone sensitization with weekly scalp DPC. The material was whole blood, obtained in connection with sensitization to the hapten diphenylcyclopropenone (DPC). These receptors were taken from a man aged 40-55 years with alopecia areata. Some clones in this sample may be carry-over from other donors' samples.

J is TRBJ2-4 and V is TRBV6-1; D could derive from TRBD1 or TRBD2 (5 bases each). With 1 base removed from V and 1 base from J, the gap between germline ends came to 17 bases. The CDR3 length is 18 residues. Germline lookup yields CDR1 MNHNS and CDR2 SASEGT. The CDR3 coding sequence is TGTGCCAGCAGTGAAGATGGGGCCCTGCGGGCGGCCAAAAACATTCAGTACTTC. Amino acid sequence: CASSEDGALRAAKNIQYF.

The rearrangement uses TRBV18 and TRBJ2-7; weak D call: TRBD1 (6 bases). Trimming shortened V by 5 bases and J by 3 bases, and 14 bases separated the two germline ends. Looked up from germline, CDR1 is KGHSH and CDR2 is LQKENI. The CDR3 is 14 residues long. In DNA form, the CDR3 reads TGTGCCAGCTCAGGGGACACCCGCGGCTACGAGCAGTACTTC. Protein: CASSGDTRGYEQYF.

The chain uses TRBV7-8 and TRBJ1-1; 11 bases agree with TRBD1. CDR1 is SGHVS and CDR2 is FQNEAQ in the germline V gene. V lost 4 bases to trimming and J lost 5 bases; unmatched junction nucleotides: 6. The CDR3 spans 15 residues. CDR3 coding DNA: TGTGCCAGCAGCTCCACCGGGACAGGGGGGACTGAAGCTTTCTTT. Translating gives CASSSTGTGGTEAFF. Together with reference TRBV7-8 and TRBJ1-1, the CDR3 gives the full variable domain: GAGVSQSPRYKVAKRGQDVALRCDPISGHVSLFWYQQALGQGPEFLTYFQNEAQLDKSGLPSDRFFAERPEGSVSTLKIQRTQQEDSAVYLCASSSTGTGGTEAFFGQGTRLTVV.

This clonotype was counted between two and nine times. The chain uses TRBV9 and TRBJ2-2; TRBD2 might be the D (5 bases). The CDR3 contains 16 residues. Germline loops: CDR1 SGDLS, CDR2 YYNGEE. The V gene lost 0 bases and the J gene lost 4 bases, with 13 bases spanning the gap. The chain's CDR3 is CASSVAQVASTGELFF. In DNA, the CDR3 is TGTGCCAGCAGCGTAGCTCAGGTAGCGAGCACCGGGGAGCTGTTTTTT. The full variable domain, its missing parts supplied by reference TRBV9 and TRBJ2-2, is DSGVTQTPKHLITATGQRVTLRCSPRSGDLSVYWYQQSLDQGLQFLIQYYNGEERAKGNILERFSAQQFPDLHSELNLSSLELGDSALYFCASSVAQVASTGELFFGEGSRLTVL.

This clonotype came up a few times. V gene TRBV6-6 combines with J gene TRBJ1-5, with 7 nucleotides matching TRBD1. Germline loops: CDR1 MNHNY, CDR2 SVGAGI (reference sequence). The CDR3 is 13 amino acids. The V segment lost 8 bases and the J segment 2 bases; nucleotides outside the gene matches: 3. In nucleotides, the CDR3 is TGTGCCAGCGGAGGACAGGGCAATCAGCCCCAGCATTTT. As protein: CASGGQGNQPQHF.

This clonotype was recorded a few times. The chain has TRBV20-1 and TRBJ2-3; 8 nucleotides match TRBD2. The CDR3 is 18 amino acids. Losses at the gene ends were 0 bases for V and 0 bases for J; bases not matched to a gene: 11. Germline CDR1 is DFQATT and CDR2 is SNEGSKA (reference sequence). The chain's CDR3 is CSARDPSKAGASTDTQYF. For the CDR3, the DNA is TGCAGTGCTAGAGATCCCTCGAAAGCGGGGGCGAGCACAGATACGCAGTATTTT.

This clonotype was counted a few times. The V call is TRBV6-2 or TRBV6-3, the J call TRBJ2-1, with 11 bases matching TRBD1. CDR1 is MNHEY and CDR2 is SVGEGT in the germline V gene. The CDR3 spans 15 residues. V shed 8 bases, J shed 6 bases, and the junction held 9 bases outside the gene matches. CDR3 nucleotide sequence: TGTGCCAGCGGAACCGGGACAGGGGGATCCAATGAGCAGTTCTTC. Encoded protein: CASGTGTGGSNEQFF.

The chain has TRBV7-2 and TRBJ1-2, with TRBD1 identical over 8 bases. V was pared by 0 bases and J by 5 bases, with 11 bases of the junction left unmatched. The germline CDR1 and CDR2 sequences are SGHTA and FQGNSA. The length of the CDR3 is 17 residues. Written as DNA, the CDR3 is TGTGCCAGCAGCTTAGCCCCCCCGGGACAGGTCGTATATGGCTACACCTTC. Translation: CASSLAPPGQVVYGYTF.

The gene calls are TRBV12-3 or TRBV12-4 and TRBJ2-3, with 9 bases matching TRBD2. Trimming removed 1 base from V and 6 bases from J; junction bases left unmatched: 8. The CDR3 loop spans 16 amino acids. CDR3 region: CASSLGREGLGDTQYF. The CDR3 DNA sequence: TGTGCCAGCAGTTTAGGGCGGGAGGGCCTGGGTGATACGCAGTATTTT.

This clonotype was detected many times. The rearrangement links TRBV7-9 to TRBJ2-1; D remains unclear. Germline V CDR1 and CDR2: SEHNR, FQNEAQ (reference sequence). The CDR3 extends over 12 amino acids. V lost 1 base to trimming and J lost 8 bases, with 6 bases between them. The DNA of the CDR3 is TGTGCCAGCAGCTTAGGTGTTCATGAGCAGTTCTTC. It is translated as CASSLGVHEQFF.

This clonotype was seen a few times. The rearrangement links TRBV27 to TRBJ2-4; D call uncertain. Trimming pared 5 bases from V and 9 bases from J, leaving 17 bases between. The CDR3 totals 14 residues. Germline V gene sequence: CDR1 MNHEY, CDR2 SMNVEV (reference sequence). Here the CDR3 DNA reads TGTGCCAGCAGTAAGACTCCCACCCAGGTCATTCAGTACTTC. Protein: CASSKTPTQVIQYF.

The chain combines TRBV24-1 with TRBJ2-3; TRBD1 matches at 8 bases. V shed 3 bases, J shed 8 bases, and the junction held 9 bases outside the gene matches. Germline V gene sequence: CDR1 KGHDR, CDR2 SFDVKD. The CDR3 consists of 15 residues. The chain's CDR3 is CATSDMGQDKGTQYF. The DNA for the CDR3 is TGTGCCACCAGTGATATGGGACAGGACAAGGGTACGCAGTATTTT.

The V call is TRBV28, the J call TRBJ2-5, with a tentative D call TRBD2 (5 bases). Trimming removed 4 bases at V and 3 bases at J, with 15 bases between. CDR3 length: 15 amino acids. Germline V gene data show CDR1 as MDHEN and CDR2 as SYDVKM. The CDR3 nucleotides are TGTGCCAGCAGTTCGGAGGAGAGATTAGAAGAGACCCAGTACTTC. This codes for CASSSEERLEETQYF.